This T cell receptor (beta chain) was sequenced in a study of shared clonotypes between healthy human individuals. Study-wide results and limits: Memory subsets generally showed smaller estimated richness than naive subsets did.

CDR1 and CDR2 from the germline V gene are GTSNPN and SVGIG (reference sequence). The V gene lost 2 bases and the J gene lost 4 bases, with 14 bases spanning the gap. The CDR3 consists of 14 residues. Remarks on this clone: Antigen unknown.

Sequenced by immunoSEQ multiplex PCR; TCRdb stores in-frame clones only, minus some. This table has some 1 million clones, around 76% appearing once. The chain carries TRBV30 and TRBJ1-1; D remains unclear. The clonotype originates from a man younger than 35 in good health. The sequenced sample was memory CD4+ T cells sorted from blood. The sample's subset: CD45RA-negative fraction. CDR3 protein: CAWSPGPFPTEAFF. Written as DNA, the CDR3 is TGTGCCTGGAGTCCAGGACCCTTCCCCACTGAAGCTTTCTTT. Combining the CDR3 with reference TRBV30 and TRBJ1-1 gives the whole variable domain SQTIHQWPATLVQPVGSPLSLECTVEGTSNPNLYWYRQAAGRGLQLLFYSVGIGQISSEVPQNLSASRPQDRQFILSSKKLLLSDSGFYLCAWSPGPFPTEAFFGQGTRLTVV.